This T cell receptor (beta chain) was sequenced for a study of blood T cells in healthy people across ages. Next came a second PCR, run for about 7 to 12 cycles, which used a sample-barcoded 5' primer along with a J-beta primer mix. Via MiXCR, TCRdb re-called the 5' RACE reads, giving one row per CDR3 protein. Of 700,000 or so distinct CDR3 sequences in the sample, 40% to 45% were seen once. The germline V gene encodes CDR1 KGHSH and CDR2 LQKENI. The CDR3 length is 16 residues. On this clonotype: At one boundary the junction diverges from the germline segment, which might be a read error.

V usage is TRBV18 and J usage is TRBJ1-2, with TRBD1 identical over 7 bases. The sequencing input was blood. The clonotype originates from a man older than 75 in good health. Here the CDR3 DNA reads TGTGCCAGCTCACCCTCAAGACAGACAGGGCCGTATGACTACACCTTC. Translating it yields CASSPSRQTGPYDYTF.